This T cell receptor beta chain emerged from a study of CD8+ T cells in alopecia areata. Study as a whole: In an open-label trial, patients got 5 to 10 mg tofacitinib twice daily.

The CDR3 sequence is 14 residues long. V dropped 3 bases and J dropped 0 bases, with 6 bases sitting between them. Per germline, CDR1 SGHDT and CDR2 YYEEEE. RNA extraction was followed by reverse transcription into cDNA, which acted as the sequencing template. The repertoire was sequenced with immunoSEQ multiplex PCR; TCRdb's copy has only in-frame clones and lacks some. Seen here are more than 200,000 clones, under 80% observed once, and the top ten hold approximately 1.2%. The receptor comes from a human donor with alopecia areata. This specimen was CD4+ T cells sorted from blood, taken at week 0. The chain combines TRBV5-6 with TRBJ2-2; D remains ambiguous. The chain's CDR3 is CASSSDTNTGELFF. For the CDR3, the DNA is TGTGCCAGCAGCTCAGACACGAACACCGGGGAGCTGTTTTTT.